The clone carrying this TCR beta chain was found once. Data came from immunoSEQ multiplex PCR; TCRdb stores just in-frame clones and leaves some out. The sample shows about 2.4 million clones, over 85% of them seen only once. This sample was taken from a study of shared clonotypes between healthy human individuals. The V gene's germline CDR1 is SGHRS and CDR2 YFSETQ. V gave up 1 base and J gave up 2 bases, with 12 bases separating them. CDR3 length: 15 amino acids. The specimen sequenced was naive CD4+ T cells from PBMCs. Documented subset: CD45RA+ positively selected. The V gene is TRBV5-1, the J gene TRBJ1-1, with D unclear. The TCR sequence derives from a man between 18 and 29 years old in good health. Some clones in this sample may be carry-over from other donors' samples. The CDR3, as DNA: TGCGCCAGCAGCTTGACCAACCCGGGAAACACTGAAGCTTTCTTT. The encoded protein is CASSLTNPGNTEAFF.